This TCR beta chain was documented in a study of blood T cell repertoires in COVID-19. Study overall: PBMCs, B-cell-depleted T cells, or T cells were the source of the cDNA or gDNA that made up the material.

This clone was detected only a few times. This CDR3 region has 17 residues. Trimming cost V 0 bases and J 5 bases, with 17 bases left between them. Germline CDR1 reads LGHDT; CDR2 reads YNNKEL (reference sequence). Authors' analysis steps: By means of reference gene primer amplification, nucleated cell counts were estimated. TCRdb's table, derived via immunoSEQ multiplex PCR, lists solely in-frame clones and lacks some. V, J and clone size are those of that table, while D and trimming were read from the DNA. The sample records 35,000 to 50,000 clones, 87% being singletons. The V gene is TRBV3-1 (or the pseudogene TRBV3-2), the J gene TRBJ2-1; tentatively, D is TRBD2 (6 bases). The sequence was collected from a man aged 60 to 75 with acute or convalescent COVID-19. The sequencing sample was made of peripheral blood. CDR3 sequence (DNA): TGTGCCAGCAGCCAAGAGAGGTTAATAGCGGATAACAATGAGCAGTTCTTC. Translation: CASSQERLIADNNEQFF.